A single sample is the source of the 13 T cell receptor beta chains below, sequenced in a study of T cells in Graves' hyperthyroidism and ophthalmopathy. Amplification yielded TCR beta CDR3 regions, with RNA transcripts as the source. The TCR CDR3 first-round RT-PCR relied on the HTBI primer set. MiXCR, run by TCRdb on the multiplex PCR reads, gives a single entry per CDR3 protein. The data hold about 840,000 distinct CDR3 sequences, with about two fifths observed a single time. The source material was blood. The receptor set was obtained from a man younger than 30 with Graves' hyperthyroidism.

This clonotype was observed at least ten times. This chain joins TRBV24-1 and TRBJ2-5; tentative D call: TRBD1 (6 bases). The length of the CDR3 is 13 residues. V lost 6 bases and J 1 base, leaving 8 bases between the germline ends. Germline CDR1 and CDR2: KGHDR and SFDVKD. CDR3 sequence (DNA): TGTGCCACCAGTTCAGGGGTCCAAGAGACCCAGTACTTC. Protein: CATSSGVQETQYF.

The DNA of the CDR3 is TGTGCCAGCAGCCCCAACCGACTCGTCGGGCAGTACTTC. Its translation: CASSPNRLVGQYF. This chain connects TRBV5-6 to TRBJ2-7, with D uncertain. CDR1 and CDR2 (germline): SGHDT, YYEEEE. This CDR3 has 13 amino acids. V gave up 4 bases and J gave up 9 bases, with 17 bases separating them.

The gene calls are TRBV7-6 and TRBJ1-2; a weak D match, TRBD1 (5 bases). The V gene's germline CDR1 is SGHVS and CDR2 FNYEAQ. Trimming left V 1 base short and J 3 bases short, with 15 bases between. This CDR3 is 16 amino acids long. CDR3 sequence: CASSLELAGTYYGYTF. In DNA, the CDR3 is TGTGCCAGCAGCTTAGAACTTGCAGGGACGTACTATGGCTACACCTTC.

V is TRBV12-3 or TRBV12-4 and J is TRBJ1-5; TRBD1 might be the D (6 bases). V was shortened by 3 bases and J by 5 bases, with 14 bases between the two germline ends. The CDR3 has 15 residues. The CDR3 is CASSFQGIKDQPQHF. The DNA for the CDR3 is TGTGCCAGCAGTTTCCAGGGGATCAAAGATCAGCCCCAGCATTTT.

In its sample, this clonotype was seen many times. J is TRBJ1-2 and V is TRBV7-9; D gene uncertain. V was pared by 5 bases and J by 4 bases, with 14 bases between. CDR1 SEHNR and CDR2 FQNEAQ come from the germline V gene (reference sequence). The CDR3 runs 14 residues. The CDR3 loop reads CASSNGPRSYGYTF. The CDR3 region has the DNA TGTGCCAGCAGCAACGGGCCGAGGAGCTATGGCTACACCTTC.

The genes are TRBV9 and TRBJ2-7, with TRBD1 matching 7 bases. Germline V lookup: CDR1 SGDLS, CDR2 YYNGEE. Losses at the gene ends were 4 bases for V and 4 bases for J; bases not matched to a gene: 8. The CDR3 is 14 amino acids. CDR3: CASSPGTALYEQYF. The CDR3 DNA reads TGTGCCAGCAGCCCCGGGACAGCCCTTTACGAGCAGTACTTC.

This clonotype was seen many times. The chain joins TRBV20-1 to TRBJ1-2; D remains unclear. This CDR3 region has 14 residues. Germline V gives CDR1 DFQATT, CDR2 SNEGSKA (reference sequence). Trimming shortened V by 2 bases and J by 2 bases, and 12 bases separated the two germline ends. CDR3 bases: TGCAGTGCTAGACCCCGGACCGGGAACTATGGCTACACCTTC. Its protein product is CSARPRTGNYGYTF.

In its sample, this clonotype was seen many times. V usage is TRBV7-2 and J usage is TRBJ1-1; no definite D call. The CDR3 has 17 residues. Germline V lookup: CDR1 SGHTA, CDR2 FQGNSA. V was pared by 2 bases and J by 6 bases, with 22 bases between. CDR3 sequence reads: CASSLNQAGGGYPEAFF. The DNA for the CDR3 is TGTGCCAGCAGCTTAAACCAGGCGGGAGGAGGATACCCTGAAGCTTTCTTT.

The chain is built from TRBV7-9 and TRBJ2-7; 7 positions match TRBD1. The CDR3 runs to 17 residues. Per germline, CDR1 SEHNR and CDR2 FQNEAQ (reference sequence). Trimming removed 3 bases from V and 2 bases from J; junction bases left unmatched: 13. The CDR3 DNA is TGTGCCAGCAGCTTTTCCCCGGGACAGTCCCCCACCTACGAGCAGTACTTC. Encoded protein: CASSFSPGQSPTYEQYF.

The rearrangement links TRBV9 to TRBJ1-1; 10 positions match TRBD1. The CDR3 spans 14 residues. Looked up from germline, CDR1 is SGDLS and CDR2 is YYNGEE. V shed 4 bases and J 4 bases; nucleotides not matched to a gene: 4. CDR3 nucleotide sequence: TGTGCCAGCAGCAACCGGGACAGGGGCACTGAAGCTTTCTTT. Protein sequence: CASSNRDRGTEAFF. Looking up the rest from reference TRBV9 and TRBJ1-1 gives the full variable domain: DSGVTQTPKHLITATGQRVTLRCSPRSGDLSVYWYQQSLDQGLQFLIQYYNGEERAKGNILERFSAQQFPDLHSELNLSSLELGDSALYFCASSNRDRGTEAFFGQGTRLTVV.

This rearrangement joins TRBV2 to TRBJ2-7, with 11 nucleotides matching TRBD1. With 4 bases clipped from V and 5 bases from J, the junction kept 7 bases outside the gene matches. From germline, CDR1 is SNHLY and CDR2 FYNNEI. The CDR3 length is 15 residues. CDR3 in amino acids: CASSAPGQGVNEQYF. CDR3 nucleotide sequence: TGTGCCAGCAGTGCACCGGGACAGGGGGTGAACGAGCAGTACTTC.

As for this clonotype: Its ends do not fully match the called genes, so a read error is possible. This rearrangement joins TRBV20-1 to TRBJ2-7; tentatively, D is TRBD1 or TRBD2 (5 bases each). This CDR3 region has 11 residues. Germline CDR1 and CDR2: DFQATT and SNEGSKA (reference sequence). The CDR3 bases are TGCAGTGCGCAGGACACCGGGGAGCTGTACTTC. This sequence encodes CSAQDTGELYF.

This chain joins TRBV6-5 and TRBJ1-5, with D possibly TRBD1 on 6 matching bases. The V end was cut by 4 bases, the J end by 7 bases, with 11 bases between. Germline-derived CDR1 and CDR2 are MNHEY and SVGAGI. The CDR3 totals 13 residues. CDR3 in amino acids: CASSWDTGQPQHF. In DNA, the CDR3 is TGTGCCAGCAGTTGGGACACGGGGCAGCCCCAGCATTTT.